Included here is one T cell receptor (beta chain) sequence, with context. The data were obtained in a study of blood T cell repertoires in COVID-19. Whole-study context: Donors of Cohort 3 who recovered were those that had two negative PCRs, clearance, or symptom resolution. T cells, B-cell-depleted T cells, or PBMCs supplied cDNA or gDNA.

This CDR3 has 14 amino acids. CDR1 is SGHAT, CDR2 FQNNGV, per germline. Losses at the gene ends were 1 base for V and 9 bases for J; bases not matched to a gene: 5. Under the authors' procedure: Reference gene primer amplification gave nucleated cell count estimates. Sequencing was performed with immunoSEQ multiplex PCR; in TCRdb, only in-frame clones are kept and a portion is missing. The DNA gave D and trimming, while V, J and clone size come from that table. Of approximately 150,000 clones listed, about 87% are singletons. This rearrangement joins TRBV11-2 to TRBJ1-5, with 8 bases aligning to TRBD1. The clonotype was recovered from a man in his fifties in a cohort exposed to, infected with or recovered from COVID-19 (not recorded which). Sequenced sample: PBMCs or T cells enriched from blood (not recorded which). The CDR3: CASSLAGTGLPQHF. DNA of the CDR3: TGTGCCAGCAGCTTAGCCGGGACAGGCCTGCCCCAGCATTTT.